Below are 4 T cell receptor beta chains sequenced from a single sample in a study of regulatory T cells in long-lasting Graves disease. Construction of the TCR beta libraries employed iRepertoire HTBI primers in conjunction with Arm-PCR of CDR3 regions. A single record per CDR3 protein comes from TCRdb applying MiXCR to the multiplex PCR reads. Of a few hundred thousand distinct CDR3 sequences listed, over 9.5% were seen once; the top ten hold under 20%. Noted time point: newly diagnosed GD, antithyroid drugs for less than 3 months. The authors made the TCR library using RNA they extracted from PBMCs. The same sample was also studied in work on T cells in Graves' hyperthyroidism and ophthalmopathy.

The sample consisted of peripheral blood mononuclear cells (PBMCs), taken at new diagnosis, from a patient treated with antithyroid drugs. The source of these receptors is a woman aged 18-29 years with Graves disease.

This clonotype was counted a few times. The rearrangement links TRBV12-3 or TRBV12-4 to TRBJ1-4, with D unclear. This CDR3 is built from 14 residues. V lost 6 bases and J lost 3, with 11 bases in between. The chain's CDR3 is CASSFQAANEKLFF. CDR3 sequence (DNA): TGTGCCAGCAGCTTCCAAGCGGCTAATGAAAAACTGTTTTTT.

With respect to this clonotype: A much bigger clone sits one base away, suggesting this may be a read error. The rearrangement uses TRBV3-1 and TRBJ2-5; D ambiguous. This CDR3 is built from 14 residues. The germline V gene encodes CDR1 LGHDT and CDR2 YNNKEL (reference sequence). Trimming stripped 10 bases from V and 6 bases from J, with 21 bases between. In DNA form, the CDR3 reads TGTGCCATCAGTGAACAGAGAACTGGTCAGACCCAGTACTTC. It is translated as CAISEQRTGQTQYF.

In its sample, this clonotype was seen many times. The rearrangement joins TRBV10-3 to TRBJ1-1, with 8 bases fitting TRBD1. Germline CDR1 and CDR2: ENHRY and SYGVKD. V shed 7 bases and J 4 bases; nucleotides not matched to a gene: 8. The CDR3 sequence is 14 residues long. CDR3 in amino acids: CAITVTGASTEAFF. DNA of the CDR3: TGTGCCATCACCGTGACAGGGGCTTCCACTGAAGCTTTCTTT.

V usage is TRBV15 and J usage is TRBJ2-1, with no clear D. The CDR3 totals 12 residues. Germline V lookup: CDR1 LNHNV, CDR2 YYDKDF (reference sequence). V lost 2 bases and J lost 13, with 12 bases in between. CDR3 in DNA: TGTGCCACCAGCAGAACTCGATTCGGACAGTTCTTC. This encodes CATSRTRFGQFF.